This is a list of T cell receptor beta chains from one sample in a study of T cells after posttransplantation cyclophosphamide. TCRdb's table, derived via immunoSEQ multiplex PCR, lists solely in-frame clones and lacks some. The sample has over 9,000 clones; approximately 90% are singletons. Sequenced material: PBMCs, taken after allogeneic stem cell transplant with posttransplant cyclophosphamide. These TCRs come from a female patient aged 25-40 years who received an allogeneic stem cell transplant from an unrelated donor, was CMV-positive, and had no GVHD. Part of the T cells may come from the graft donor. Both conserved end residues are part of each CDR3. A D gene is named only where the DNA matches it firmly. A clone size is listed for some rows: how often the clone was seen (once, few, many), or a class if it is expanded.

- TRBJ2-3 - TRBV29-1 CSVSRGSTDTQYF TGCAGCGTTTCCAGGGGTAGCACAGATACGCAGTATTTT
- TRBJ1-5 - TRBV6-5 CASRQDSSNQPQHF TGTGCCAGCAGGCAGGACAGTAGCAATCAGCCCCAGCATTTT
- TRBJ1-4 - TRBV5-1 CASSRDTLPRLNEKLFF TGCGCCAGCAGCCGGGACACTCTCCCCAGGCTGAATGAAAAACTGTTTTTT
- TRBJ2-1 TRBD1 TRBV4-2 CASSLRDRGDYNEQFF TGTGCCAGCAGCCTCCGGGACAGGGGGGATTACAATGAGCAGTTCTTC
- TRBJ2-2 - TRBV2 CASSVRGSGELFF TGTGCCAGCAGTGTGAGGGGGTCCGGGGAGCTGTTTTTT
once TRBJ1-4 - TRBV7-9 CASSQAAGGGEKLFF TGTGCCAGCAGCCAGGCCGCTGGGGGGGGAGAAAAACTGTTTTTT
- TRBJ1-2 TRBD1 TRBV11-2 CASSLDHGTAFNYGYTF TGTGCCAGCAGCTTAGACCACGGGACAGCCTTTAACTATGGCTACACCTTC
- TRBJ1-1 - TRBV19 CASSIYGPVGTEAFF TGTGCCAGTAGTATATACGGTCCGGTTGGCACTGAAGCTTTCTTT
- TRBJ2-7 TRBD1 TRBV7-2 CASSWNRGREQYF TGTGCCAGCAGCTGGAACAGGGGCCGCGAGCAGTACTTC
once TRBJ2-5 - TRBV19 CASSIDRFQGTQYF TGTGCCAGTAGTATAGATCGGTTCCAGGGGACCCAGTACTTC
- TRBJ1-4 TRBD1 TRBV18 CASSPLTGTYEKLFF TGTGCCAGCTCACCGCTGACAGGGACTTATGAAAAACTGTTTTTT
- TRBJ1-2 - TRBV6-5 CASSYSGGRLGYTF TGTGCCAGCAGTTACTCGGGAGGGAGGCTTGGCTACACCTTC
- TRBJ2-7 TRBD2 TRBV4-2 CASSRGMGLAGGPTTTYEQYF TGTGCCAGCAGCCGAGGAATGGGACTAGCGGGAGGGCCGACGACTACCTACGAGCAGTACTTC
- TRBJ1-6 TRBD1 TRBV7-3 CASSSPPDRVLFRGVSPLHF TGTGCCAGCAGCTCACCCCCGGACAGGGTCTTGTTCCGTGGGGTTTCACCCCTCCACTTT
- TRBJ2-2 TRBD2 TRBV30 CAWSVGSGLYTGELFF TGTGCCTGGAGTGTAGGGTCGGGACTATACACCGGGGAGCTGTTTTTT
- TRBJ1-1 - TRBV5-5 CASSLLPGVGPIEAFF TGTGCCAGCAGCTTGTTACCAGGGGTCGGGCCGATTGAAGCTTTCTTT
- TRBJ2-1 - TRBV29-1 CSVEGSRRGNEQFF TGCAGCGTTGAAGGGTCCCGGAGAGGCAATGAGCAGTTCTTC